Below, 20 T cell receptor beta chains from the same sample are listed, as sequenced in a study of early T cells in non-severe SARS-CoV-2 infection. MiXCR was run by TCRdb on the 5' RACE reads, yielding one entry per CDR3 protein. The data contain about 50,000 distinct CDR3 sequences, roughly 6.2% of them singletons. Specimen: whole blood, collected at baseline. The receptor set was obtained from an adult who was a healthcare worker with PCR-confirmed SARS-CoV-2 infection or an uninfected control (not recorded which).

This clonotype occurred a few times. The chain uses TRBV28 and TRBJ1-5; 7 nucleotides align to TRBD1. In germline, CDR1 is MDHEN, CDR2 SYDVKM. The J segment lost 3 bases and the V segment lost 7 bases, leaving 15 bases of the junction unmatched. There are 17 residues in the CDR3. The CDR3 region is CASTPSWGQSTNQPQHF. The CDR3 DNA reads as TGTGCCAGCACCCCTAGTTGGGGACAGAGTACCAATCAGCCCCAGCATTTT. The full variable domain, in which reference TRBV28 and TRBJ1-5 provide the parts outside the CDR3, is DVKVTQSSRYLVKRTGEKVFLECVQDMDHENMFWYRQDPGLGLRLIYFSYDVKMKEKGDIPEGYSVSREKKERFSLILESASTNQTSMYLCASTPSWGQSTNQPQHFGDGTRLSIL.

The chain combines TRBV5-1 with TRBJ2-3; unclear D gene. CDR3 size: 13 residues. V lost 5 bases and J 1 base, leaving 8 bases between the germline ends. Per the germline V gene, CDR1 is SGHRS and CDR2 is YFSETQ. The CDR3 reads CASRVERTDTQYF. The CDR3 coding sequence is TGCGCCAGCAGAGTGGAGCGCACAGATACGCAGTATTTT.

This clonotype was observed a few times. The genes are TRBV7-8 and TRBJ2-7; 7 bases fit TRBD1. Germline values: CDR1 SGHVS, CDR2 FQNEAQ. The J segment lost 4 bases and the V segment lost 0 bases, leaving 9 bases of the junction unmatched. This CDR3 spans 16 amino acids. DNA for the CDR3: TGTGCCAGCAGCTTAGCCCGGACAGGAAGAGCTTACGAGCAGTACTTC. Translation: CASSLARTGRAYEQYF. The full variable domain, in which reference TRBV7-8 and TRBJ2-7 provide the parts outside the CDR3, is GAGVSQSPRYKVAKRGQDVALRCDPISGHVSLFWYQQALGQGPEFLTYFQNEAQLDKSGLPSDRFFAERPEGSVSTLKIQRTQQEDSAVYLCASSLARTGRAYEQYFGPGTRLTVT.

This clonotype was seen a handful of times. V is TRBV7-2 and J is TRBJ2-7; D gene ambiguous. Trimming removed 1 base at V and 4 bases at J, with 14 bases between. The CDR3 has 15 amino acids. Germline V CDR1 and CDR2: SGHTA, FQGNSA. CDR3 DNA sequence: TGTGCCAGCAGCTTAGGGTCTTCGGCATCATACGAGCAGTACTTC. It specifies CASSLGSSASYEQYF.

The chain joins TRBV3-1 to TRBJ2-7, with 8 bases lining up with TRBD2. This CDR3 has 15 amino acids. V lost 4 bases to trimming and J lost 4 bases; unmatched junction nucleotides: 9. Per germline, CDR1 LGHDT and CDR2 YNNKEL (reference sequence). The chain's CDR3 is CASSPQAGGPYEQYF. CDR3 nucleotide sequence: TGTGCCAGCAGCCCACAGGCGGGAGGTCCGTACGAGCAGTACTTC.

This clonotype showed up just a few times. This rearrangement joins TRBV7-2 to TRBJ2-5, with 11 bases lining up with TRBD2. The CDR3 is 14 residues long. Germline values: CDR1 SGHTA, CDR2 FQGNSA. V was pared by 8 bases and J by 5 bases, with 7 bases of the junction left unmatched. CDR3 coding DNA: TGTGCCAGCGGAACTAGCGGGAGTATGGAGACCCAGTACTTC. Residues: CASGTSGSMETQYF.

This clonotype was seen more than once but under ten times. The V call is TRBV3-1, the J call TRBJ2-1; TRBD1 is a possible D gene (6 bases). This CDR3 is 15 amino acids long. Germline loops: CDR1 LGHDT, CDR2 YNNKEL (reference sequence). The germline V and J ends were trimmed by 1 base and 4 bases, with 11 bases remaining between them. The CDR3 sequence: CASSQGGQLYNEQFF. The DNA of the CDR3 is TGTGCCAGCAGCCAAGGAGGACAGCTATACAATGAGCAGTTCTTC.

This clonotype has more than one count but fewer than ten. The V and J genes are TRBV24-1 and TRBJ2-7; TRBD2 aligns across 10 bases. CDR1 KGHDR and CDR2 SFDVKD come from the germline V gene. The V gene end was trimmed by 2 bases and the J gene end by 3 bases; junction bases not matched to a gene: 3. The CDR3 length is 15 residues. CDR3 DNA sequence: TGTGCCACCAGTGATTCCCGGACTAGCGGCTACGAGCAGTACTTC. This translates into CATSDSRTSGYEQYF.

This clonotype was seen at least ten times. The J gene is TRBJ1-1, the V gene TRBV7-9, with D possibly being TRBD1 (5 bases). This CDR3 spans 14 amino acids. Germline CDR1 is SEHNR and CDR2 is FQNEAQ (reference sequence). V gave up 4 bases and J gave up 1 base, with 10 bases separating them. Written as DNA, the CDR3 is TGTGCCAGCAGCTACGCCCAGGGGAACACTGAAGCTTTCTTT. Translation: CASSYAQGNTEAFF.

This clonotype was found many times. The rearrangement uses TRBV4-3 and TRBJ2-3; TRBD2 matches 9 bases. Trimming removed 4 bases from V and 5 bases from J; junction bases left unmatched: 13. The CDR3 loop spans 17 amino acids. Germline CDR1 and CDR2: LGHNA and YSLEER. The CDR3 nucleotides read TGCGCCAGCAGCCGAGGGGGCGGGAGGGCCTATATAGATACGCAGTATTTT. It codes for CASSRGGGRAYIDTQYF.

The genes are TRBV6-1 and TRBJ1-2; D uncertain. V dropped 1 base and J dropped 2 bases, with 8 bases sitting between them. Germline CDR1 reads MNHNS; CDR2 reads SASEGT. This CDR3 region has 14 residues. This chain's CDR3 is CASSEGTKNYGYTF. The CDR3 nucleotides are TGTGCCAGCAGTGAAGGGACCAAGAACTATGGCTACACCTTC.

This clonotype turned up a few times. An end of the junction differs from the germline gene, which may be a read error. The chain uses TRBV6-5 and TRBJ2-6; tentative D call: TRBD2 (6 bases). The CDR3 totals 13 residues. Germline V gives CDR1 MNHEY, CDR2 SVGAGI. CDR3 sequence: CASSYSGGNVLTF. In DNA form, the CDR3 reads TGTGCCAGCAGTTACTCCGGGGGCAACGTCCTGACTTTC.

This clonotype has a count of ten or more. CDR3 amino acids: CASSPEQARHRETQYF. The CDR3 DNA reads TGTGCCAGCAGCCCAGAGCAGGCGAGACATAGGGAGACCCAGTACTTC. The J gene is TRBJ2-5, the V gene TRBV11-2; D is unclear. Trimming left V 5 bases short and J 5 bases short, with 21 bases between. Looked up from germline, CDR1 is SGHAT and CDR2 is FQNNGV. The CDR3 totals 16 residues.

V gene TRBV27 combines with J gene TRBJ2-7, with TRBD1 as a possible D gene (6 bases). Germline V gene sequence: CDR1 MNHEY, CDR2 SMNVEV (reference sequence). The ends were cut back, 5 bases at V and 1 base at J, with 15 bases in the middle. The CDR3 spans 15 residues. The CDR3 is CASSVRGTPSYEQYF. The CDR3 nucleotides read TGTGCCAGCAGTGTAAGGGGGACACCATCCTACGAGCAGTACTTC.

As DNA, the CDR3 is TGTGCCAGCAGCTTATATGTAAGGGCGGGAGCAGGGGAGACCCAGTACTTC. This codes for CASSLYVRAGAGETQYF. The V gene is TRBV7-8, the J gene TRBJ2-5; 7 bases are a match to TRBD2. Trimming cost V 2 bases and J 5 bases; bases outside gene matches: 14. The length of the CDR3 is 17 residues. Looked up from germline, CDR1 is SGHVS and CDR2 is FQNEAQ.

This clonotype was detected ten times or more. The V call is TRBV6-6, the J call TRBJ1-1, with a tentative D call TRBD1 (5 bases). CDR3 size: 16 residues. The V gene lost 0 bases and the J gene lost 0 bases, with 11 bases spanning the gap. CDR1 is MNHNY, CDR2 SVGAGI, per germline (reference sequence). The CDR3 loop is CASSYSLGRVNTEAFF. The CDR3 DNA is TGTGCCAGCAGTTACTCTCTCGGCAGGGTGAACACTGAAGCTTTCTTT.

This clonotype came up a few times. V is TRBV27 and J is TRBJ2-7, with D unresolved. This CDR3 has 11 amino acids. Trimming left V 5 bases short and J 4 bases short, with 6 bases between. Germline values: CDR1 MNHEY, CDR2 SMNVEV (reference sequence). The chain's CDR3 is CASSTQYEQYF. CDR3 sequence (DNA): TGTGCCAGCAGTACCCAGTACGAGCAGTACTTC.

The rearrangement joins TRBV5-5 to TRBJ2-7; D is unclear. Germline CDR1 is SGHKS and CDR2 is YYEKEE (reference sequence). CDR3 length: 12 amino acids. Trimming cost V 4 bases and J 4 bases, with 9 bases left between them. CDR3 loop: CASSMTFYEQYF. The CDR3 DNA reads as TGTGCCAGCAGCATGACCTTTTACGAGCAGTACTTC. Variable domain in full (rest from reference TRBV5-5 and TRBJ2-7): DAGVTQSPTHLIKTRGQQVTLRCSPISGHKSVSWYQQVLGQGPQFIFQYYEKEERGRGNFPDRFSARQFPNYSSELNVNALLLGDSALYLCASSMTFYEQYFGPGTRLTVT.

This clonotype occurred many times. V and J are TRBV5-1 and TRBJ2-7; 8 bases fit TRBD2. The CDR3 totals 18 residues. The V gene's germline CDR1 is SGHRS and CDR2 YFSETQ. The junction had 18 bases not matched to a gene; V was cut back by 4 bases and J by 3 bases. This CDR3 is CASSALPTLAEQLYEQYF. In nucleotides, the CDR3 is TGCGCCAGCAGCGCGCTCCCTACACTAGCGGAGCAGCTCTACGAGCAGTACTTC.

This clonotype is labeled as medium-sized. The chain combines TRBV7-9 with TRBJ2-6; D unresolved. The CDR3 has 15 residues. V lost 5 bases, J lost 2 bases, and 10 bases lay in between. CDR1 and CDR2 from the germline V gene are SEHNR and FQNEAQ (reference sequence). This CDR3 reads CASSHDGPGANVLTF. In DNA form, the CDR3 reads TGTGCCAGCAGCCACGACGGCCCTGGGGCCAACGTCCTGACTTTC.